The entry that follows covers one T cell receptor beta chain sequence. Its specificity is not known. The entirety of the isolated RNA underwent reverse transcription, so expressed TCRB transcripts were sequenced. TCRdb's copy holds only in-frame clones and misses some; the assay was immunoSEQ multiplex PCR. Of 95,000 to 150,000 clones in the sample, roughly 15% were seen once. The entry originates in a study of beta chain features in type 1 diabetes. On the study more broadly: When patients were set against healthy donors, age, gender and cell yields were similar.

The CDR3 loop spans 15 amino acids. V lost 1 base and J lost 0, with 9 bases in between. CDR1 and CDR2 from the germline V gene are KGHSH and LQKENI. Study conclusions and caveats: Using cDNA template may skew counts toward highly expressing activated cells. In all four CD4+ subsets, TCRB CDR3 length was significantly, moderately reduced in type 1 diabetes.

The chain employs TRBV18 and TRBJ1-1; D not resolved. The sample consisted of central memory CD4+ T cells from blood. The receptor was isolated from a young man with type 1 diabetes. CDR3 protein: CASSPQCEVNTEAFF. CDR3 sequence (DNA): TGTGCCAGCTCACCACAGTGTGAGGTGAACACTGAAGCTTTCTTT. The variable domain in full, completed from reference TRBV18 and TRBJ1-1, reads NAGVMQNPRHLVRRRGQEARLRCSPMKGHSHVYWYRQLPEEGLKFMVYLQKENIIDESGMPKERFSAEFPKEGPSILRIQQVVRGDSAAYFCASSPQCEVNTEAFFGQGTRLTVV.